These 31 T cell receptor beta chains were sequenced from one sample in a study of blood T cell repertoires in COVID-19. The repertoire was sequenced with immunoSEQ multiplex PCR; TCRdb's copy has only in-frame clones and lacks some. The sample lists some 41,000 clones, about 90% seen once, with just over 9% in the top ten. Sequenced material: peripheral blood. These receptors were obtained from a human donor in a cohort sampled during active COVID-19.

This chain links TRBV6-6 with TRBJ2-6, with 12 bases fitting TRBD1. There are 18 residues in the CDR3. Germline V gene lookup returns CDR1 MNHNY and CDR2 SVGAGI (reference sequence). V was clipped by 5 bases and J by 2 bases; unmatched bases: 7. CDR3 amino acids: CASSLSGTGGPGANVLTF. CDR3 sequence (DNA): TGTGCCAGCAGTCTCTCCGGGACAGGGGGCCCTGGGGCCAACGTCCTGACTTTC.

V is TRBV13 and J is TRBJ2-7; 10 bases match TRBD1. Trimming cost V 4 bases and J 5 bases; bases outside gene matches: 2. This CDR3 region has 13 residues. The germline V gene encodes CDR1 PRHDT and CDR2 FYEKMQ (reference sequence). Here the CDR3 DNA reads TGTGCCAGCAGCTATGGACAGGGGGACGAGCAGTACTTC. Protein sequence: CASSYGQGDEQYF.

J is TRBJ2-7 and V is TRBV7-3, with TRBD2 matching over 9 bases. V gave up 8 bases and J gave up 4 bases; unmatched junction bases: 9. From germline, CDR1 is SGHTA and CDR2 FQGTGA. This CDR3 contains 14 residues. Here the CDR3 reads CASAQRSGGYEQYF. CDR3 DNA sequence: TGTGCCAGCGCCCAACGTAGCGGGGGATACGAGCAGTACTTC.

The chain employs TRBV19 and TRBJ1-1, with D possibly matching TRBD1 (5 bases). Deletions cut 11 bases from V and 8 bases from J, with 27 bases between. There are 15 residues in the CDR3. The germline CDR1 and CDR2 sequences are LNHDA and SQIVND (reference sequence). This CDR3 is CASKALGPTGAEAFF. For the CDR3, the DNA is TGTGCCTCAAAAGCCCTGGGGCCCACTGGGGCAGAAGCTTTCTTT.

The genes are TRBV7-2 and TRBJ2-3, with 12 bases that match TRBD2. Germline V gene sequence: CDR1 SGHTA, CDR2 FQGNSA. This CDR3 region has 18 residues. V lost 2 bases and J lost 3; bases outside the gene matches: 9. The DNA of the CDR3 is TGTGCCAGCAGCTTATTGCCTAGCGGGGGGGCCGGAACAGATACGCAGTATTTT. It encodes CASSLLPSGGAGTDTQYF.

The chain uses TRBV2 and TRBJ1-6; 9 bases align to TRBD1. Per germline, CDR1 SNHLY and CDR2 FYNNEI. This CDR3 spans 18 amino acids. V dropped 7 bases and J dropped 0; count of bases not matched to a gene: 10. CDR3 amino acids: CASTRTPGQGSYNSPLHF. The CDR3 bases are TGTGCCAGCACTAGAACGCCGGGACAGGGCTCCTATAATTCACCCCTCCACTTT.

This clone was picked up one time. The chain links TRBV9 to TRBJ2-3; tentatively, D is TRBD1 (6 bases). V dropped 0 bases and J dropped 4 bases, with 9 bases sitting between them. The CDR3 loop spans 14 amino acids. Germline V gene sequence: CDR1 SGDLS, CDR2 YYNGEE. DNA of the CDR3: TGTGCCAGCAGCGTAGGGGGGCGGGCAGATACGCAGTATTTT. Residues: CASSVGGRADTQYF.

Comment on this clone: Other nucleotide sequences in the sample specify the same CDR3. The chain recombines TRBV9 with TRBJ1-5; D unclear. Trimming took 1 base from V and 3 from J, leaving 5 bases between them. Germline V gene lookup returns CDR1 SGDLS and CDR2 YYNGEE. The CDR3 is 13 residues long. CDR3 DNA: TGTGCCAGCAGCGTAAGCCCCAATCAGCCCCAGCATTTT. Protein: CASSVSPNQPQHF.

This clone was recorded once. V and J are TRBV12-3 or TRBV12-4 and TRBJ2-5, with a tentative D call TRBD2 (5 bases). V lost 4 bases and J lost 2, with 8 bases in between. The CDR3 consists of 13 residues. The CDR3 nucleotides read TGTGCCAGCAGTTCCCGGACTCAAGAGACCCAGTACTTC. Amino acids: CASSSRTQETQYF.

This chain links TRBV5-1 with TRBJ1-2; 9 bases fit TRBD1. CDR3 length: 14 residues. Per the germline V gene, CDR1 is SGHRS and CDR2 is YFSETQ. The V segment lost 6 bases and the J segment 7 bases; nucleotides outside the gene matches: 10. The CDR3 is CASNLGQGGGGYTF. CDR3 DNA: TGCGCCAGCAACCTGGGACAGGGTGGAGGTGGCTACACCTTC.

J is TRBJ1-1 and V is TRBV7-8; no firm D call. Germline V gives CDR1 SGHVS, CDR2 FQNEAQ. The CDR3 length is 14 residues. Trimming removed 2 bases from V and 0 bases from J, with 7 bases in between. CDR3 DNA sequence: TGTGCCAGCAGCTTACCCAGTCTGAACACTGAAGCTTTCTTT. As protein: CASSLPSLNTEAFF.

The CDR3 here is CASSSRTGSSNQPQHF. The DNA of the CDR3 is TGTGCCAGCAGCTCACGGACGGGGAGTAGCAATCAGCCCCAGCATTTT. The V and J genes are TRBV7-2 and TRBJ1-5; D gene unclear. Germline V lookup: CDR1 SGHTA, CDR2 FQGNSA. CDR3 size: 16 residues. V was shortened by 4 bases and J by 0 bases, with 13 bases between the two germline ends.

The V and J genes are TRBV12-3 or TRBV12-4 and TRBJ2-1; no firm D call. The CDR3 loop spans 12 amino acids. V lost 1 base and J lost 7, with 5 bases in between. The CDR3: CASSLDGNEQFF. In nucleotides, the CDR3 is TGTGCCAGCAGTTTAGACGGGAATGAGCAGTTCTTC.

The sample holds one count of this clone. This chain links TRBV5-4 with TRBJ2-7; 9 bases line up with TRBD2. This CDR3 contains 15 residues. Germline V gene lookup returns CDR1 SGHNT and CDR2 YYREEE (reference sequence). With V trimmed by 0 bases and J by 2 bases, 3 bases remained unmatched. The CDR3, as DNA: TGTGCCAGCAGCTTGGAACTAGCGGGTCCCTACGAGCAGTACTTC. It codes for CASSLELAGPYEQYF. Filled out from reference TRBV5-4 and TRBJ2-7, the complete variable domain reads ETGVTQSPTHLIKTRGQQVTLRCSSQSGHNTVSWYQQALGQGPQFIFQYYREEENGRGNFPPRFSGLQFPNYSSELNVNALELDDSALYLCASSLELAGPYEQYFGPGTRLTVT.

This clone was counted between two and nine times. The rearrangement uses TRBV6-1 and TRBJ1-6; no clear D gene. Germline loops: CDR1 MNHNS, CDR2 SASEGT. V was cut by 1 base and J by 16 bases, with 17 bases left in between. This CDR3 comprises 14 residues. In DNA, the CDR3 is TGTGCCAGCAGTGAAGGGGCGATTAACTTGGCTCTCCACTTT. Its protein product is CASSEGAINLALHF.

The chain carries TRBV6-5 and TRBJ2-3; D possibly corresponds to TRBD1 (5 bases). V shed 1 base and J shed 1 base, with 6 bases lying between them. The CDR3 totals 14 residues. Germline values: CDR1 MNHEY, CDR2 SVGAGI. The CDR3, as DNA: TGTGCCAGCAGTTACTTAGGGGGCACAGATACGCAGTATTTT. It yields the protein CASSYLGGTDTQYF.

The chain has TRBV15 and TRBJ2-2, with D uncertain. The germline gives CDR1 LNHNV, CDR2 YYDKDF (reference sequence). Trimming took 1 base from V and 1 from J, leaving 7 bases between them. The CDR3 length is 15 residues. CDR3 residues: CATSRVRENTGELFF. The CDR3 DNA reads TGTGCCACCAGCAGAGTACGCGAGAACACCGGGGAGCTGTTTTTT.

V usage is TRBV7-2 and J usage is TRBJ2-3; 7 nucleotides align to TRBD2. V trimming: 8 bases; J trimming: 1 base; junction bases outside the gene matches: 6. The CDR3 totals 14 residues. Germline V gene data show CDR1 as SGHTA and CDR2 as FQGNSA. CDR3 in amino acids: CASVAAGGTDTQYF. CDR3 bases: TGTGCCAGCGTGGCGGCGGGGGGCACAGATACGCAGTATTTT. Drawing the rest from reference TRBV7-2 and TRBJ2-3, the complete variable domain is GAGVSQSPSNKVTEKGKDVELRCDPISGHTALYWYRQSLGQGLEFLIYFQGNSAPDKSGLPSDRFSAERTGGSVSTLTIQRTQQEDSAVYLCASVAAGGTDTQYFGPGTRLTVL.

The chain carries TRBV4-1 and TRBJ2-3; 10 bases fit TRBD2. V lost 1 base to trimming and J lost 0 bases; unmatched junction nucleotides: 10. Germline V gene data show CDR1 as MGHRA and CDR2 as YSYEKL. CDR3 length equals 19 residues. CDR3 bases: TGCGCCAGCAGCCAAGGGGTAGCGGGGGGATTTTCTAGCACAGATACGCAGTATTTT. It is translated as CASSQGVAGGFSSTDTQYF.

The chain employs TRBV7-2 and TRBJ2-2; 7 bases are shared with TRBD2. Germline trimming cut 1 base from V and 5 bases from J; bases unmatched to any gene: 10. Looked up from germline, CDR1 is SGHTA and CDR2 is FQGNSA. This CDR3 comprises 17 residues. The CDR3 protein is CASSLVRPSGYTGELFF. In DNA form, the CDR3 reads TGTGCCAGCAGCTTAGTGAGGCCTAGCGGATATACCGGGGAGCTGTTTTTT.

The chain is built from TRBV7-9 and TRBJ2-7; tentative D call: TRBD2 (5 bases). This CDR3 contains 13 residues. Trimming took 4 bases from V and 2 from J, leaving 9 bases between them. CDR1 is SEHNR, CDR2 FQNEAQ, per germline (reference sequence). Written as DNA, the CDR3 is TGTGCCAGCAGCTCCACTAGGGCCTACGAGCAGTACTTC. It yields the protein CASSSTRAYEQYF.

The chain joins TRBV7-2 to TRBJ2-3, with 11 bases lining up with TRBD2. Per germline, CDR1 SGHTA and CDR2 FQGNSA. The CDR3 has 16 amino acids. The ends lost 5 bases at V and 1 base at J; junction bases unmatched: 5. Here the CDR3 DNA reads TGTGCCAGCAGCGCGCTAGCGGGGGGAGGCACAGATACGCAGTATTTT. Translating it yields CASSALAGGGTDTQYF.

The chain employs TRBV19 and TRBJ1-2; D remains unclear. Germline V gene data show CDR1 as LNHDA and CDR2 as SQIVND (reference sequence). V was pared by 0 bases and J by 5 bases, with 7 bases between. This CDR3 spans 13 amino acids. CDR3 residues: CASSIDSPYGYTF. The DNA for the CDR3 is TGTGCCAGTAGTATAGACTCTCCTTATGGCTACACCTTC.

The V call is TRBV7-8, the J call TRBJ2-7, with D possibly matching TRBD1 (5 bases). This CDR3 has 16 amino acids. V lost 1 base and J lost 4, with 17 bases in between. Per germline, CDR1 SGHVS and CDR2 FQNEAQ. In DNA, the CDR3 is TGTGCCAGCAGCTTAGATTCCCAGGGATCGGCTTACGAGCAGTACTTC. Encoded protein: CASSLDSQGSAYEQYF.

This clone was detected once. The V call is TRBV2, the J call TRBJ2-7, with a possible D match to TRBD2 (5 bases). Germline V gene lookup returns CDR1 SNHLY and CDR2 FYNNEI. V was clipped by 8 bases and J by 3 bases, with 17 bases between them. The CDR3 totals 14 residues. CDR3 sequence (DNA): TGTGCCAGCTCTCCAAGAGGGTTACACTACGAGCAGTACTTC. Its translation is CASSPRGLHYEQYF.

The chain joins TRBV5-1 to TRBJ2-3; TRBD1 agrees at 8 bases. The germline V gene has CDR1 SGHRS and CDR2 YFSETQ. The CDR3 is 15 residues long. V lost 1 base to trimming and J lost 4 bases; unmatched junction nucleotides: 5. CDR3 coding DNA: TGCGCCAGCAGCTTGCTTCAGGGGGCCCCAGATACGCAGTATTTT. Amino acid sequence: CASSLLQGAPDTQYF.

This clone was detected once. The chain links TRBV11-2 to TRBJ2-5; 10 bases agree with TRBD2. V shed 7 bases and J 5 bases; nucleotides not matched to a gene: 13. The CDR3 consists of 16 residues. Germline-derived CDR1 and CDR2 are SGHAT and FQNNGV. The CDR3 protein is CASTPDSGGAGETQYF. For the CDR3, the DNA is TGTGCCAGCACCCCTGACAGCGGGGGGGCAGGGGAGACCCAGTACTTC.

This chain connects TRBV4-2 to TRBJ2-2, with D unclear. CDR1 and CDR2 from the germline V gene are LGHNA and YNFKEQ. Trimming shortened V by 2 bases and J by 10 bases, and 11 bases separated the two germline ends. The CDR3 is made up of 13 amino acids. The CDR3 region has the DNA TGTGCCAGCAGCCAACCCATGAGAGCGGAGCTGTTTTTT. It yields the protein CASSQPMRAELFF.

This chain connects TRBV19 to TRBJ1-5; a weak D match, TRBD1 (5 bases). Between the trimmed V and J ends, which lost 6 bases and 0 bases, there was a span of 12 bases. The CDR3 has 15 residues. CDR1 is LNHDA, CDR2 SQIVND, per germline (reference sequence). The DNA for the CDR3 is TGTGCCAGTAGGCTGACAGCGACTAGCAATCAGCCCCAGCATTTT. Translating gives CASRLTATSNQPQHF.

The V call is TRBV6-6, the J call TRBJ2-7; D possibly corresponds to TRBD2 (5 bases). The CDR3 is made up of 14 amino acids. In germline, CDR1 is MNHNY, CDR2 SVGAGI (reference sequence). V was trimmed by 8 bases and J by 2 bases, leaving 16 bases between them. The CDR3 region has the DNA TGTGCCAGCCGGGATTGGGCCTCCGCCTACGAGCAGTACTTC. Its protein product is CASRDWASAYEQYF.

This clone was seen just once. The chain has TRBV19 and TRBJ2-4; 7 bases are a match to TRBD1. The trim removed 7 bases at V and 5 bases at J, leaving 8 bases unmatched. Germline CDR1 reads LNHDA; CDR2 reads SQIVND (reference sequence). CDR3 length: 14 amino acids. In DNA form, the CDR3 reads TGTGCCAGTAAAGGTGTAGGACAGGAAAACATTCAGTACTTC. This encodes CASKGVGQENIQYF. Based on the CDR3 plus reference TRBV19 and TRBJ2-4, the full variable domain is DGGITQSPKYLFRKEGQNVTLSCEQNLNHDAMYWYRQDPGQGLRLIYYSQIVNDFQKGDIAEGYSVSREKKESFPLTVTSAQKNPTAFYLCASKGVGQENIQYFGAGTRLSVL.